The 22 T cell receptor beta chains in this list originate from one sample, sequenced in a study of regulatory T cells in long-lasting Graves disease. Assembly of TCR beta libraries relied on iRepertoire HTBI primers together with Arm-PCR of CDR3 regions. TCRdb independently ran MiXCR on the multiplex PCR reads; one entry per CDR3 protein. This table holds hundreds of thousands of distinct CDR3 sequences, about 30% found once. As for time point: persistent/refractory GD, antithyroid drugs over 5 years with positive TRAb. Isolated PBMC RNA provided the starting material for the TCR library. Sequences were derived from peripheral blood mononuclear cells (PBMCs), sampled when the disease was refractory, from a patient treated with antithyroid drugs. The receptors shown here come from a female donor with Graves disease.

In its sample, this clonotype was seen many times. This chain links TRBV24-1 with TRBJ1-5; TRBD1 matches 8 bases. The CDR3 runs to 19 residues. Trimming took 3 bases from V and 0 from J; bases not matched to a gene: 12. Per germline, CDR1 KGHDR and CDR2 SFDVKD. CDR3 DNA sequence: TGTGCCACCAGTGATAACTCCGGGACAGGCGACTATAGCAATCAGCCCCAGCATTTT. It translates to CATSDNSGTGDYSNQPQHF.

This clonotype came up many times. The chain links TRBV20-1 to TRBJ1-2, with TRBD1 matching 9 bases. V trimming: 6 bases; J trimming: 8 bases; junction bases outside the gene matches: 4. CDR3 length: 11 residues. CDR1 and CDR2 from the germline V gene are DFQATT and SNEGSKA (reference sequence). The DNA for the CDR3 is TGCAGTGCAGGACAGGGGAGAGGCTACACCTTC. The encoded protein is CSAGQGRGYTF.

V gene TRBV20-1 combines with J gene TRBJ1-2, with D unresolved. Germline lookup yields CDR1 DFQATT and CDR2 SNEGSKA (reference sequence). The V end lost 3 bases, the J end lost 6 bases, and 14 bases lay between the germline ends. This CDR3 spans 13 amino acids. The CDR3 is CSARRPRRNGYTF. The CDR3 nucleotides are TGCAGTGCTAGGCGGCCCCGAAGGAATGGCTACACCTTC.

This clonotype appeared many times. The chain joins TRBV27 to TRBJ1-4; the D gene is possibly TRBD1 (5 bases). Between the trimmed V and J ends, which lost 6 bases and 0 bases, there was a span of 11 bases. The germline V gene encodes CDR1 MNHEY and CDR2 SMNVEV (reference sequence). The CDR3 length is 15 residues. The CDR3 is CASSPRTPTNEKLFF. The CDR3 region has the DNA TGTGCCAGCAGCCCAAGGACACCAACTAATGAAAAACTGTTTTTT.

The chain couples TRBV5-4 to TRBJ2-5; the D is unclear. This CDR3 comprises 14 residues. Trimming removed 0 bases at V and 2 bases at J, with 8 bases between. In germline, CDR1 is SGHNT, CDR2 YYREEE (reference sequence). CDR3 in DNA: TGTGCCAGCAGCTTGGTTGAGACTCAAGAGACCCAGTACTTC. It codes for CASSLVETQETQYF.

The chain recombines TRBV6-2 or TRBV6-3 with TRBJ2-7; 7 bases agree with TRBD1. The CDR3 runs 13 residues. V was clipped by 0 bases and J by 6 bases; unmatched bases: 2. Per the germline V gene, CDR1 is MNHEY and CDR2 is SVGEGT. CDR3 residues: CASSYSGQIEQYF. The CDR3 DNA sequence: TGTGCCAGCAGTTACTCGGGACAGATCGAGCAGTACTTC.

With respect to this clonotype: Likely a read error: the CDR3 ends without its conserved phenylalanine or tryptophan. Written as DNA, the CDR3 is TGTGCCAGTAGTGCGGACACGGGTACGGAAAAACTGTTTTCT. Translating it yields CASSADTGTEKLFS. The chain is built from TRBV19 and TRBJ1-4; D possibly corresponds to TRBD1 (5 bases). The CDR3 loop spans 14 amino acids. Trimming took 5 bases from V and 8 from J, leaving 15 bases between them. Germline V gene sequence: CDR1 LNHDA, CDR2 SQIVND (reference sequence).

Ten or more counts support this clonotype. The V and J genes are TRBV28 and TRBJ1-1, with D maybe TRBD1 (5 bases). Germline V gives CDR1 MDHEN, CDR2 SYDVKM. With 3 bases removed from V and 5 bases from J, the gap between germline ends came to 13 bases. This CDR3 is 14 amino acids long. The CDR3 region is CASSLRGGRTEAFF. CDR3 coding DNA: TGTGCCAGCAGTTTGCGGGGGGGACGGACTGAAGCTTTCTTT.

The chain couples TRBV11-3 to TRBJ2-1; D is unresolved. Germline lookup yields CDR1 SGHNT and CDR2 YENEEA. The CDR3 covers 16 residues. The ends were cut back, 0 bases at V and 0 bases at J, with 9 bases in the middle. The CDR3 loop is CASSLEGPSSYNEQFF. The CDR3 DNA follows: TGTGCCAGCAGCTTAGAAGGACCCAGCTCCTACAATGAGCAGTTCTTC. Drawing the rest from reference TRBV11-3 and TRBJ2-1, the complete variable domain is EAGVVQSPRYKIIEKKQPVAFWCNPISGHNTLYWYLQNLGQGPELLIRYENEEAVDDSQLPKDRFSAERLKGVDSTLKIQPAELGDSAVYLCASSLEGPSSYNEQFFGPGTRLTVL.

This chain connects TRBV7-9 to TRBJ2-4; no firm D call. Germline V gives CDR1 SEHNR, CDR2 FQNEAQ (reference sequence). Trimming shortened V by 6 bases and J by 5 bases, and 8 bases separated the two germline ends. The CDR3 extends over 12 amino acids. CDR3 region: CASRTEENIQYF. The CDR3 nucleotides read TGTGCCAGCAGAACAGAGGAAAACATTCAGTACTTC.

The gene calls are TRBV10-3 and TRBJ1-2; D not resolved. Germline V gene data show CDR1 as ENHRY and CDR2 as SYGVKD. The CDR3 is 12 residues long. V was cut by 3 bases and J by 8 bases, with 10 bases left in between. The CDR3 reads CAISEQSTGYTF. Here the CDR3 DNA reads TGTGCCATCAGTGAACAGTCGACGGGCTACACCTTC.

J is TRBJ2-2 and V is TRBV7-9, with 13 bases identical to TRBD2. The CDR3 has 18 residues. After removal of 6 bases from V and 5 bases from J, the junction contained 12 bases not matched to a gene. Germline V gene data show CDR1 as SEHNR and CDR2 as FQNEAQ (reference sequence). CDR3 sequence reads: CASRERLAGGPSTGELFF. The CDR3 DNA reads TGTGCCAGCAGGGAACGACTAGCGGGAGGCCCTAGTACCGGGGAGCTGTTTTTT.

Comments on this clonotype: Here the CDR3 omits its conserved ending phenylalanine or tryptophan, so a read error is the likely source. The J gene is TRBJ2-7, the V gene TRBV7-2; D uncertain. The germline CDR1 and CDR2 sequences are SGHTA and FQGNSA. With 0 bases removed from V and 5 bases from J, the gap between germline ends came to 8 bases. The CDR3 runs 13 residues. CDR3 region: CASSLAFSHEQYS. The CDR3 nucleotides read TGTGCCAGCAGCTTAGCGTTTTCCCACGAGCAGTACTCC.

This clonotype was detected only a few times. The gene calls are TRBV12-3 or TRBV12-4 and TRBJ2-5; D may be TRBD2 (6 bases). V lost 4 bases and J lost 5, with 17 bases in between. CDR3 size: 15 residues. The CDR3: CASSYLGSRGETQYF. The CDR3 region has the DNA TGTGCCAGCAGTTACTTAGGGAGCCGGGGGGAGACCCAGTACTTC.

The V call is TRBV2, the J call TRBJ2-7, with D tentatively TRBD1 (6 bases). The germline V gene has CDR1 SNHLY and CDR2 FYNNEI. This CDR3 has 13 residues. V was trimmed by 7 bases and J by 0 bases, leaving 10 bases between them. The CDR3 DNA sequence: TGTGCCAGCATTGGGACAAACTCCTACGAGCAGTACTTC. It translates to CASIGTNSYEQYF. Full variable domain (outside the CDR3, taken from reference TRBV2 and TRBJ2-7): EPEVTQTPSHQVTQMGQEVILRCVPISNHLYFYWYRQILGQKVEFLVSFYNNEISEKSEIFDDQFSVERPDGSNFTLKIRSTKLEDSAMYFCASIGTNSYEQYFGPGTRLTVT.

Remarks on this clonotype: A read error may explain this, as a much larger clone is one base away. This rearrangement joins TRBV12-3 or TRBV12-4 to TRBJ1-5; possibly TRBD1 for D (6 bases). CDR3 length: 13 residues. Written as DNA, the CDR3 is TGTGCCAGCAGACCCGACAGGAATCAGCTCCAGCATTTT. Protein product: CASRPDRNQLQHF.

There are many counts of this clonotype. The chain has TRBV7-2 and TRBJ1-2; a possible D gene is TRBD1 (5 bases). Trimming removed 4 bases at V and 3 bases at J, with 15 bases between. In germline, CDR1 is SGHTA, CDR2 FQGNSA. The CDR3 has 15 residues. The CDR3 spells CASSSALTAYYGYTF. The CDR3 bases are TGTGCCAGCAGCTCCGCCCTGACAGCTTACTATGGCTACACCTTC.

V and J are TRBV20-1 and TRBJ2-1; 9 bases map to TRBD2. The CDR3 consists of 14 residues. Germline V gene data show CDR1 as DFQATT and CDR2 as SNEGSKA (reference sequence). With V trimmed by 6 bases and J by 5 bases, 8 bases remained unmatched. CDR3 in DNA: TGCAGTGCCCATGGGGCGGGAGGGCACAATGAGCAGTTCTTC. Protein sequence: CSAHGAGGHNEQFF.

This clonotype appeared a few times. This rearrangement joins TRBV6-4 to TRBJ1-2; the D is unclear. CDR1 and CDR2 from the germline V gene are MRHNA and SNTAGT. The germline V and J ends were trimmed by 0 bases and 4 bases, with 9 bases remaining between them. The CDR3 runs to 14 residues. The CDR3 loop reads CASSDSIWGYGYTF. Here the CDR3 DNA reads TGTGCCAGCAGTGACTCGATTTGGGGCTATGGCTACACCTTC.

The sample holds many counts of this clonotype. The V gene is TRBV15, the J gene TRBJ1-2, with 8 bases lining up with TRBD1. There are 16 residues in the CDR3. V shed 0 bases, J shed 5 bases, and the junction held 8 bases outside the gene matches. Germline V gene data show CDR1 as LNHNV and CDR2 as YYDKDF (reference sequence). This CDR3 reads CATSRDGTGLSYGYTF. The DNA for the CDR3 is TGTGCCACCAGCAGAGATGGGACAGGACTTTCTTATGGCTACACCTTC. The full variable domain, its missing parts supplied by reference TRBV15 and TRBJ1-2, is DAMVIQNPRYQVTQFGKPVTLSCSQTLNHNVMYWYQQKSSQAPKLLFHYYDKDFNNEADTPDNFQSRRPNTSFCFLDIRSPGLGDTAMYLCATSRDGTGLSYGYTFGSGTRLTVV.

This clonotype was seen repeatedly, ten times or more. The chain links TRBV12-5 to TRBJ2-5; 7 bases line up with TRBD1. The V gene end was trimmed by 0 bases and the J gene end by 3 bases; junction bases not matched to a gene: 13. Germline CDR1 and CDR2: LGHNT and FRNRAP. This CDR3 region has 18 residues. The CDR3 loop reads CASGLVQKTGRGKETQYF. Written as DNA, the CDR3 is TGTGCTAGTGGTTTGGTACAAAAGACTGGCAGGGGGAAAGAGACCCAGTACTTC.

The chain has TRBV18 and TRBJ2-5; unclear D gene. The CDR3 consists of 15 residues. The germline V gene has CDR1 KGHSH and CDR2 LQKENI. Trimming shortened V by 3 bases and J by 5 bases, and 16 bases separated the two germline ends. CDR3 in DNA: TGTGCCAGCTCACCGTGGCAGGTCCAAGGGGAGACCCAGTACTTC. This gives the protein CASSPWQVQGETQYF.